This passage covers 25 T cell receptor beta chains from one sample sequenced in a study of blood T cell repertoires in COVID-19 (dated by TCRdb to about 2020). Library method: the immunoSEQ multiplex PCR assay. As stored in TCRdb, this immuneACCESS dataset retains in-frame rearrangements with V and J assigned. A fraction of the clones does not appear; measured against another copy, unresolved V genes explain less than half of the discrepancy, and the remainder lacks a known reason. A total of about 250,000 clones appear in this sample, around 84% of them only once. The ten largest make up about 5% of the sample. The sample consisted of PBMCs or T cells enriched from blood (not recorded which). The origin of the receptors is a man in his forties who had been exposed to COVID-19.

This sequence joins TRBV18 and TRBJ2-2; TRBD2 is a possible D gene (5 bases). Germline CDR1 reads KGHSH; CDR2 reads LQKENI. V lost 3 bases and J 2 bases, leaving 16 bases between the germline ends. The CDR3 totals 17 residues. CDR3 amino acids: CASSPGEPTPNTGELFF. The DNA for the CDR3 is TGTGCCAGCTCACCGGGAGAGCCAACACCAAACACCGGGGAGCTGTTTTTT.

In DNA, the CDR3 is TGTGCCACCAGTGATAGGGGCGGTCAGCCCCAGCATTTT. Protein: CATSDRGGQPQHF. This chain links TRBV24-1 with TRBJ1-5, with D possibly matching TRBD1 (5 bases). The CDR3 is 13 amino acids. Looked up from germline, CDR1 is KGHDR and CDR2 is SFDVKD. The ends were cut back, 3 bases at V and 6 bases at J, with 8 bases in the middle.

V gene TRBV2 combines with J gene TRBJ1-5; D is ambiguous. Looked up from germline, CDR1 is SNHLY and CDR2 is FYNNEI. V shed 4 bases and J shed 5 bases, with 12 bases lying between them. The CDR3 loop spans 14 amino acids. The CDR3 nucleotides are TGTGCCAGCAGTGCGGGAGGTCGAGATCAGCCCCAGCATTTT. As protein: CASSAGGRDQPQHF.

V usage is TRBV18 and J usage is TRBJ2-2, with D possibly TRBD2 on 5 matching bases. Germline values: CDR1 KGHSH, CDR2 LQKENI. The CDR3 has 14 residues. Deletions cut 0 bases from V and 4 bases from J, with 6 bases between. In DNA form, the CDR3 reads TGTGCCAGCTCACCACCGGGAGTCACCGGGGAGCTGTTTTTT. Translation gives CASSPPGVTGELFF.

The chain employs TRBV19 and TRBJ2-7; 8 positions agree with TRBD1. CDR3 size: 15 residues. In germline, CDR1 is LNHDA, CDR2 SQIVND (reference sequence). Trimming at V came to 7 bases and at J to 2 bases, leaving 10 bases not matched to a gene. CDR3 sequence (DNA): TGTGCCAGTAAATATTCGGGGACAGGAACCTACGAGCAGTACTTC. It specifies CASKYSGTGTYEQYF. The full variable domain, rest sourced from reference TRBV19 and TRBJ2-7, is DGGITQSPKYLFRKEGQNVTLSCEQNLNHDAMYWYRQDPGQGLRLIYYSQIVNDFQKGDIAEGYSVSREKKESFPLTVTSAQKNPTAFYLCASKYSGTGTYEQYFGPGTRLTVT.

The chain recombines TRBV4-2 with TRBJ2-1; TRBD1 might be the D (6 bases). Germline lookup yields CDR1 LGHNA and CDR2 YNFKEQ. The CDR3 loop spans 17 amino acids. Trimming removed 4 bases at V and 1 base at J, with 17 bases between. In nucleotides, the CDR3 is TGTGCCAGCAGCCCACAGGGACGGGCCAAGTCCTACAATGAGCAGTTCTTC. Translation gives CASSPQGRAKSYNEQFF.

V gene TRBV27 combines with J gene TRBJ2-7; TRBD2 aligns across 7 bases. The junction had 8 bases not matched to a gene; V was cut back by 5 bases and J by 4 bases. The CDR3 is 14 amino acids. CDR1 MNHEY and CDR2 SMNVEV come from the germline V gene (reference sequence). This CDR3 reads CASSLREGSYEQYF. The CDR3 nucleotides are TGTGCCAGCAGTCTCAGGGAGGGGAGTTACGAGCAGTACTTC.

This clone was recorded only once. The V and J genes are TRBV5-1 and TRBJ2-6; 9 bases align to TRBD1. Losses at the gene ends were 0 bases for V and 2 bases for J; bases not matched to a gene: 3. Germline V CDR1 and CDR2: SGHRS, YFSETQ. The CDR3 extends over 17 amino acids. CDR3 region: CASSLGDRVTGANVLTF. The CDR3 nucleotides are TGCGCCAGCAGCTTGGGGGACAGGGTGACTGGGGCCAACGTCCTGACTTTC.

The chain combines TRBV6-5 with TRBJ2-7; weak D call: TRBD2 (5 bases). Germline CDR1 is MNHEY and CDR2 is SVGAGI. V was clipped by 2 bases and J by 7 bases, with 18 bases between them. This CDR3 region has 15 residues. The DNA for the CDR3 is TGTGCCAGCAGTTACGAGGGCCTAGATTTGGGGGAGCAGTACTTC. This codes for CASSYEGLDLGEQYF.

This clone has more than one count but fewer than ten. This chain joins TRBV7-2 and TRBJ2-4; 9 bases match TRBD1. Germline lookup yields CDR1 SGHTA and CDR2 FQGNSA. The V segment lost 5 bases and the J segment 8 bases; nucleotides outside the gene matches: 10. The CDR3 runs 15 residues. CDR3 sequence reads: CASSPSQDRGHIQYF. In DNA, the CDR3 is TGTGCCAGCAGCCCTTCTCAGGACAGGGGCCACATTCAGTACTTC. Filled out from reference TRBV7-2 and TRBJ2-4, the complete variable domain reads GAGVSQSPSNKVTEKGKDVELRCDPISGHTALYWYRQSLGQGLEFLIYFQGNSAPDKSGLPSDRFSAERTGGSVSTLTIQRTQQEDSAVYLCASSPSQDRGHIQYFGAGTRLSVL.

This chain links TRBV18 with TRBJ2-5; D uncertain. The germline V gene encodes CDR1 KGHSH and CDR2 LQKENI. Trimming took 0 bases from V and 0 from J, leaving 5 bases between them. The CDR3 is made up of 14 amino acids. The chain's CDR3 is CASSPPAYQETQYF. The CDR3 coding sequence is TGTGCCAGCTCACCACCGGCCTACCAAGAGACCCAGTACTTC.

This rearrangement joins TRBV27 to TRBJ2-1; tentative D call: TRBD2 (6 bases). V was cut by 3 bases and J by 6 bases, with 21 bases left in between. Germline V gene sequence: CDR1 MNHEY, CDR2 SMNVEV (reference sequence). This CDR3 is built from 17 residues. The CDR3 nucleotides read TGTGCCAGCAGTTTTATCCCCACACTAGCCGCTTCCAATGAGCAGTTCTTC. Protein product: CASSFIPTLAASNEQFF.

The chain uses TRBV18 and TRBJ2-3; 9 bases match TRBD2. CDR1 KGHSH and CDR2 LQKENI come from the germline V gene. The length of the CDR3 is 15 residues. V shed 6 bases, J shed 1 base, and the junction held 5 bases outside the gene matches. As DNA, the CDR3 is TGTGCCAGCTCCGAACTAGCGGGTCGCACAGATACGCAGTATTTT. Translating gives CASSELAGRTDTQYF.

V and J are TRBV10-1 and TRBJ2-1; 7 positions match TRBD2. CDR1 is WNHNN, CDR2 SYGVQD, per germline (reference sequence). The V and J ends lost 0 bases and 9 bases, in that order; junction bases with no gene match: 5. This CDR3 has 14 amino acids. The CDR3 protein is CASSESWREGEQFF. The CDR3 nucleotides read TGCGCCAGCAGTGAGTCGTGGAGGGAGGGTGAGCAGTTCTTC.

The chain has TRBV9 and TRBJ2-2; the match to TRBD2 covers 12 bases. V was pared by 2 bases and J by 0 bases, with 2 bases of the junction left unmatched. Germline CDR1 is SGDLS and CDR2 is YYNGEE. The CDR3 extends over 17 amino acids. In DNA, the CDR3 is TGTGCCAGCAGCGTTGGACTAGCGGGGACGAACACCGGGGAGCTGTTTTTT. The encoded protein is CASSVGLAGTNTGELFF.

This chain links TRBV4-1 with TRBJ2-7, with D perhaps TRBD1 (6 bases). The CDR3 runs to 15 residues. Germline values: CDR1 MGHRA, CDR2 YSYEKL. Trimming removed 0 bases from V and 2 bases from J, with 11 bases in between. The CDR3 is CASSQESRGAYEQYF. DNA of the CDR3: TGCGCCAGCAGCCAAGAGTCCAGGGGAGCCTACGAGCAGTACTTC.

This clone has a single count. DNA for the CDR3: TGTGCCAGCTCGCCCGAGAGGGCTAACTATGGCTACACCTTC. It yields the protein CASSPERANYGYTF. This chain links TRBV18 with TRBJ1-2; D not resolved. The germline gives CDR1 KGHSH, CDR2 LQKENI. Between the trimmed V and J ends, which lost 6 bases and 0 bases, there was a span of 11 bases. CDR3 length: 14 amino acids.

The CDR3 nucleotides are TGTGCCAGCAGTTACAGGGGGACGGAAAACACCATATATTTT. This translates into CASSYRGTENTIYF. The gene calls are TRBV6-5 and TRBJ1-3, with TRBD1 as a possible D gene (6 bases). The germline V gene encodes CDR1 MNHEY and CDR2 SVGAGI. Trimming pared 2 bases from V and 6 bases from J, leaving 11 bases between. CDR3 length equals 14 residues.

This clone was observed once. This sequence joins TRBV13 and TRBJ2-3; maybe TRBD1 (6 bases). The V gene lost 1 base and the J gene lost 7 bases, with 15 bases spanning the gap. The CDR3 totals 15 residues. Germline V gives CDR1 PRHDT, CDR2 FYEKMQ (reference sequence). The CDR3: CASSLETGTVNTQYF. DNA of the CDR3: TGTGCCAGCAGCTTAGAGACAGGCACCGTAAATACGCAGTATTTT. Filled out from reference TRBV13 and TRBJ2-3, the complete variable domain reads AAGVIQSPRHLIKEKRETATLKCYPIPRHDTVYWYQQGPGQDPQFLISFYEKMQSDKGSIPDRFSAQQFSDYHSELNMSSLELGDSALYFCASSLETGTVNTQYFGPGTRLTVL.

V usage is TRBV3-1 (or the pseudogene TRBV3-2) and J usage is TRBJ2-1; no reliable D call. The germline gives CDR1 LGHDT, CDR2 YNNKEL (reference sequence). The CDR3 is 13 residues long. With 2 bases removed from V and 7 bases from J, the gap between germline ends came to 9 bases. CDR3 DNA: TGTGCCAGCAGCCAACTTCTCGGGAATGAGCAGTTCTTC. Protein sequence: CASSQLLGNEQFF.

The chain combines TRBV6-4 with TRBJ1-5; D gene ambiguous. Trimming cost V 5 bases and J 7 bases, with 12 bases left between them. The germline V gene has CDR1 MRHNA and CDR2 SNTAGT. The CDR3 is 13 amino acids. Here the CDR3 DNA reads TGTGCCAGCAGTTATATGACGGGACAGCCCCAGCATTTT. As protein: CASSYMTGQPQHF.

The CDR3 DNA sequence: TGTGCCAGCAGCTTTTTCTCGGGTTTGGTCACCGGGGAGCTGTTTTTT. Translated, it gives CASSFFSGLVTGELFF. The chain couples TRBV11-2 to TRBJ2-2; no clear D. Germline loops: CDR1 SGHAT, CDR2 FQNNGV. The CDR3 contains 16 residues. Trimming left V 3 bases short and J 4 bases short, with 15 bases between.

The rearrangement joins TRBV30 to TRBJ1-2; 7 bases agree with TRBD1. The V gene's germline CDR1 is GTSNPN and CDR2 SVGIG (reference sequence). Germline trimming cut 4 bases from V and 6 bases from J; bases unmatched to any gene: 14. This CDR3 comprises 15 residues. CDR3 nucleotide sequence: TGTGCCTGGACGGGCCCAGGGGGGCGGGAGGATGGCTACACCTTC. Its protein product is CAWTGPGGREDGYTF.

The chain is built from TRBV28 and TRBJ1-1, with 10 nucleotides matching TRBD1. The CDR3 spans 14 residues. CDR1 and CDR2 from the germline V gene are MDHEN and SYDVKM. J gave up 3 bases and V 5 bases, and 3 bases lay outside the gene matches. CDR3 sequence: CASSLTGGDTEAFF. CDR3 coding DNA: TGTGCCAGCAGTCTGACAGGGGGCGACACTGAAGCTTTCTTT. Supplemented by reference TRBV28 and TRBJ1-1, the full variable domain reads DVKVTQSSRYLVKRTGEKVFLECVQDMDHENMFWYRQDPGLGLRLIYFSYDVKMKEKGDIPEGYSVSREKKERFSLILESASTNQTSMYLCASSLTGGDTEAFFGQGTRLTVV.

The chain couples TRBV5-6 to TRBJ1-2, with D possibly TRBD1 on 5 matching bases. The V end lost 5 bases, the J end lost 3 bases, and 14 bases lay between the germline ends. Germline lookup yields CDR1 SGHDT and CDR2 YYEEEE. This CDR3 is 14 amino acids long. CDR3 DNA sequence: TGTGCCAGCAGTGGCCAGGGTGAGGACTATGGCTACACCTTC. Amino acids: CASSGQGEDYGYTF.